Following are 21 T cell receptor beta chains from one sample sequenced in a study of cytomegalovirus exposure and HLA in healthy donors. Use of 60 Vbeta and 13 Jbeta primers characterized the PCR. Some clones are missing from TCRdb's copy, which holds only in-frame ones; the method was immunoSEQ multiplex PCR. The table has over 90,000 clones, around 79% seen once. Sequenced material: PBMCs. Every receptor here comes from a woman in her seventies in good health and CMV-seropositive.

The chain couples TRBV6-5 to TRBJ2-7, with 11 nucleotides matching TRBD2. V was pared by 3 bases and J by 2 bases, with 6 bases of the junction left unmatched. Per the germline V gene, CDR1 is MNHEY and CDR2 is SVGAGI. The CDR3 totals 16 residues. CDR3 sequence: CASSYGGTSGAYEQYF. The CDR3 nucleotides are TGTGCCAGCAGTTATGGGGGGACTAGCGGAGCCTACGAGCAGTACTTC.

This chain connects TRBV29-1 to TRBJ2-1, with TRBD1 matching 7 bases. Germline-derived CDR1 and CDR2 are SQVTM and ANQGSEA. V trimming: 8 bases; J trimming: 6 bases; junction bases outside the gene matches: 4. CDR3 length equals 11 residues. The CDR3 coding sequence is TGCAGCCATACAGGGGCCAATGAGCAGTTCTTC. Its translation: CSHTGANEQFF.

CDR3 in amino acids: CAWGTGVDQPQHF. The CDR3 region has the DNA TGTGCCTGGGGGACAGGGGTAGATCAGCCCCAGCATTTT. The chain employs TRBV30 and TRBJ1-5, with 10 positions matching TRBD1. The germline gives CDR1 GTSNPN, CDR2 SVGIG (reference sequence). CDR3 size: 13 residues. V shed 5 bases, J shed 5 bases, and the junction held 3 bases outside the gene matches. Based on the CDR3 plus reference TRBV30 and TRBJ1-5, the full variable domain is SQTIHQWPATLVQPVGSPLSLECTVEGTSNPNLYWYRQAAGRGLQLLFYSVGIGQISSEVPQNLSASRPQDRQFILSSKKLLLSDSGFYLCAWGTGVDQPQHFGDGTRLSIL.

The rearrangement joins TRBV21-1 to TRBJ2-1; TRBD2 reflects the table's D call only, with no check against the DNA. TRBV21-1 is assigned pseudogene status. CDR3 length equals 17 residues. In DNA, the CDR3 is TGTGCCAGCAGCAAAGCCCCCGGGACTAGGCCCTACAATGAGCAGTTCTTC. Translation: CASSKAPGTRPYNEQFF.

In its sample, this clone was seen a few times. V is TRBV7-6 and J is TRBJ2-1; TRBD2 is a possible D gene (6 bases). The CDR3 is made up of 13 amino acids. Per the germline V gene, CDR1 is SGHVS and CDR2 is FNYEAQ. Deletions cut 5 bases from V and 7 bases from J, with 12 bases between. The CDR3 spells CASSDNSGNEQFF. CDR3 in DNA: TGTGCCAGCAGCGATAACAGCGGGAATGAGCAGTTCTTC.

This clone was counted a few times. V is TRBV5-1 and J is TRBJ2-7; tentatively, D is TRBD2 (6 bases). CDR3 length: 15 amino acids. CDR1 SGHRS and CDR2 YFSETQ come from the germline V gene. V dropped 3 bases and J dropped 4 bases, with 17 bases sitting between them. The CDR3 reads CASSSLSGSGYEQYF. The CDR3 bases are TGCGCCAGCAGCTCCCTGAGCGGGTCAGGGTACGAGCAGTACTTC. Combining the CDR3 with reference TRBV5-1 and TRBJ2-7 gives the whole variable domain KAGVTQTPRYLIKTRGQQVTLSCSPISGHRSVSWYQQTPGQGLQFLFEYFSETQRNKGNFPGRFSGRQFSNSRSEMNVSTLELGDSALYLCASSSLSGSGYEQYFGPGTRLTVT.

The genes are TRBV19 and TRBJ1-5; D might be TRBD1 (6 bases). The CDR3 loop spans 13 amino acids. The germline gives CDR1 LNHDA, CDR2 SQIVND (reference sequence). V lost 4 bases to trimming and J lost 7 bases, with 11 bases between them. The CDR3 DNA reads as TGTGCCAGTAGTACAGGGGTTCGGCAGCCCCAGCATTTT. Its protein is CASSTGVRQPQHF. The full variable domain, completed using reference TRBV19 and TRBJ1-5, is DGGITQSPKYLFRKEGQNVTLSCEQNLNHDAMYWYRQDPGQGLRLIYYSQIVNDFQKGDIAEGYSVSREKKESFPLTVTSAQKNPTAFYLCASSTGVRQPQHFGDGTRLSIL.

The chain joins TRBV19 to TRBJ1-2; 8 bases are a match to TRBD1. Germline V gene lookup returns CDR1 LNHDA and CDR2 SQIVND (reference sequence). The J segment lost 5 bases and the V segment lost 5 bases, leaving 16 bases of the junction unmatched. The CDR3 length is 17 residues. CDR3 loop: CASSAWTGTGRIYGYTF. CDR3 bases: TGTGCCAGTAGTGCCTGGACAGGGACGGGAAGGATATATGGCTACACCTTC.

The chain recombines TRBV5-1 with TRBJ1-1; D unresolved. CDR1 is SGHRS, CDR2 YFSETQ, per germline. This CDR3 is 15 amino acids long. V was shortened by 7 bases and J by 0 bases, with 16 bases between the two germline ends. For the CDR3, the DNA is TGCGCCAGCCACCGGGAGGGCAGCTTGAACACTGAAGCTTTCTTT. It encodes CASHREGSLNTEAFF.

The chain joins TRBV28 to TRBJ1-2; 8 positions agree with TRBD1. The CDR3 runs to 13 residues. The V segment lost 2 bases and the J segment 4 bases; nucleotides outside the gene matches: 0. Germline CDR1 MDHEN, CDR2 SYDVKM. This chain's CDR3 is CASSLQGAYGYTF. The CDR3 DNA is TGTGCCAGCAGTTTACAGGGGGCCTATGGCTACACCTTC.

The rearrangement joins TRBV7-8 to TRBJ2-7; the match to TRBD1 covers 7 bases. Germline V gives CDR1 SGHVS, CDR2 FQNEAQ. The CDR3 runs to 16 residues. The V and J ends lost 5 bases and 2 bases, in that order; junction bases with no gene match: 12. CDR3 sequence reads: CASSPRAGGITYEQYF. In DNA form, the CDR3 reads TGTGCCAGCAGCCCTAGGGCAGGGGGAATAACCTACGAGCAGTACTTC.

This clone showed up just a few times. The rearrangement joins TRBV7-9 to TRBJ2-3; D possibly corresponds to TRBD1 (6 bases). Per the germline V gene, CDR1 is SEHNR and CDR2 is FQNEAQ (reference sequence). This CDR3 is 14 amino acids long. The V end lost 6 bases, the J end lost 3 bases, and 13 bases lay between the germline ends. The CDR3 region has the DNA TGTGCCAGCAGGTACAGGGAGATAACAGATACGCAGTATTTT. Translated: CASRYREITDTQYF.

J is TRBJ2-4 and V is TRBV28; D remains ambiguous. The germline V and J ends were trimmed by 5 bases and 9 bases, with 11 bases remaining between them. The CDR3 runs to 12 residues. The germline V gene has CDR1 MDHEN and CDR2 SYDVKM. CDR3 nucleotide sequence: TGTGCCAGCAGTCCCCCTCGTAGCATTCAGTACTTC. Translating it yields CASSPPRSIQYF.

The chain joins TRBV2 to TRBJ2-7, with a weak D call TRBD1 (5 bases). Germline loops: CDR1 SNHLY, CDR2 FYNNEI. The CDR3 loop spans 14 amino acids. The V and J ends lost 4 bases and 0 bases respectively, with 10 bases between them. The CDR3 sequence is CASSADRNSYEQYF. The DNA for the CDR3 is TGTGCCAGCAGTGCCGACAGAAACTCCTACGAGCAGTACTTC.

This clone was seen a single time. The rearrangement uses TRBV30 and TRBJ2-7; 10 bases fit TRBD1. Germline loops: CDR1 GTSNPN, CDR2 SVGIG (reference sequence). V lost 0 bases and J lost 2; bases outside the gene matches: 4. The CDR3 extends over 15 amino acids. Here the CDR3 reads CAWSVETGGPYEQYF. CDR3 coding DNA: TGTGCCTGGAGTGTAGAGACAGGGGGCCCCTACGAGCAGTACTTC.

The chain joins TRBV7-9 to TRBJ1-4; possibly TRBD1 for D (6 bases). Germline V lookup: CDR1 SEHNR, CDR2 FQNEAQ (reference sequence). The CDR3 length is 15 residues. V gave up 1 base and J gave up 8 bases, with 14 bases separating them. This chain's CDR3 is CASSLGQDFREKLFF. The DNA for the CDR3 is TGTGCCAGCAGCTTAGGACAGGACTTCAGGGAAAAACTGTTTTTT.

The genes are TRBV28 and TRBJ2-5; tentatively, D is TRBD2 (5 bases). Trimming shortened V by 6 bases and J by 4 bases, and 27 bases separated the two germline ends. In germline, CDR1 is MDHEN, CDR2 SYDVKM. This CDR3 has 18 residues. The CDR3 DNA reads as TGTGCCAGCAGCCTTGAGGGCCTGCAAATTAAGAGGAGAGAGACCCAGTACTTC. This translates into CASSLEGLQIKRRETQYF.

V usage is TRBV7-2 and J usage is TRBJ2-5, with TRBD1 matching 10 bases. Looked up from germline, CDR1 is SGHTA and CDR2 is FQGNSA. This CDR3 is built from 14 residues. With 4 bases clipped from V and 5 bases from J, the junction kept 4 bases outside the gene matches. CDR3 sequence: CASSSDRGRETQYF. The CDR3 nucleotides are TGTGCCAGCAGCTCAGACAGGGGGCGCGAGACCCAGTACTTC.

The chain employs TRBV27 and TRBJ2-7, with 10 positions matching TRBD1. Per the germline V gene, CDR1 is MNHEY and CDR2 is SMNVEV (reference sequence). V lost 5 bases and J lost 3; bases outside the gene matches: 7. The CDR3 runs 15 residues. CDR3 amino acids: CASSPYWTGGYEQYF. The CDR3 nucleotides are TGTGCCAGCAGTCCCTACTGGACAGGGGGCTACGAGCAGTACTTC.

In its sample, this clone was seen once. V usage is TRBV19 and J usage is TRBJ2-1, with unresolved D. V gave up 1 base and J gave up 7 bases, with 14 bases separating them. The CDR3 runs to 15 residues. Germline loops: CDR1 LNHDA, CDR2 SQIVND (reference sequence). CDR3: CASSIGLEGWNEQFF. In DNA form, the CDR3 reads TGTGCCAGTAGTATAGGGCTAGAAGGTTGGAATGAGCAGTTCTTC.

As regards this clone: At one boundary the junction diverges from the germline segment, which might be a read error. The chain has TRBV7-7 and TRBJ2-5, with 7 nucleotides matching TRBD2. From germline, CDR1 is SSHAT and CDR2 FNYEAQ (reference sequence). The CDR3 is 15 amino acids. For the CDR3, the DNA is TGTGCTAGCAGCCCCCAGGCTAGCGGCCCAGAGACCCAGTACTTC. The encoded protein is CASSPQASGPETQYF.